These T cell receptor beta chains were read from a single sample in a study of response to subunit inactivated influenza vaccine. Using its own MiXCR run on the RT-PCR reads, TCRdb lists one record per CDR3 protein. The sample records some 480,000 distinct CDR3 sequences, approximately 10% being singletons. Sequencing used PBMCs from blood, obtained 35 to 45 days after vaccination. These receptors originate from a man aged 45 to 65 who received an inactivated influenza vaccine. Both conserved end residues are part of each CDR3. D genes are given only for firm matches. The size field is filled for only some rows; it gives once, few, many or a size class.

TRBJ2-6	-	TRBV6-1	-	CASVQILDSGANVLTF	TGTGCCAGCGTACAGATACTCGACTCTGGGGCCAACGTCCTGACTTTC
TRBJ2-2	-	TRBV29-1	TRBD1	CSVGTGVNTGELFF	TGCAGCGTTGGGACAGGGGTGAACACCGGGGAGCTGTTTTTT
TRBJ1-6	few	TRBV6-5	-	CASSYSGSYNSPLHF	TGTGCCAGCAGTTACTCGGGATCCTATAATTCACCCCTCCACTTT
TRBJ2-3	few	TRBV24-1	-	CATSDFPDFTDGSTDTQYF	TGTGCCACCAGTGATTTTCCAGACTTTACCGATGGAAGCACAGATACGCAGTATTTT
TRBJ2-5	-	TRBV5-1	TRBD2	CASSFGTSGVGRETQYF	TGCGCCAGCAGCTTCGGGACTAGCGGGGTCGGAAGGGAGACCCAGTACTTC
TRBJ2-7	few	TRBV7-6	-	CASSKARGNEQYF	TGTGCCAGCAGCAAAGCCCGGGGAAACGAGCAGTACTTC
TRBJ2-7	many	TRBV24-1	TRBD1	CATSPGQGMGTDYEQYF	TGTGCCACCTCTCCGGGACAGGGAATGGGGACGGACTACGAGCAGTACTTC
TRBJ2-2	few	TRBV15	-	CATQRGTANTGELFF	TGTGCCACCCAAAGGGGGACCGCGAACACCGGGGAGCTGTTTTTT
TRBJ1-1	-	TRBV3-1	-	CASSQARTEAFF	TGTGCCAGCAGCCAGGCGAGGACTGAAGCTTTCTTT
TRBJ1-5	few	TRBV9	-	CASSVDPGDQPQHF	TGTGCCAGCAGCGTAGATCCGGGGGATCAGCCCCAGCATTTT
TRBJ1-3	-	TRBV20-1	-	CSAKPGFGNTIYF	TGCAGTGCAAAGCCGGGCTTCGGAAACACCATATATTTT
TRBJ2-7	-	TRBV29-1	TRBD1	CSVEAPGTGGSEQYF	TGCAGCGTTGAAGCCCCCGGGACAGGGGGCTCCGAGCAGTACTTC
TRBJ2-1	few	TRBV12-3/TRBV12-4	TRBD2	CASSMTGTSGRYEGYNEQFF	TGTGCCAGCAGTATGACCGGGACTAGCGGACGGTATGAAGGCTACAATGAGCAGTTCTTC
TRBJ2-1	-	TRBV7-2	TRBD2	CASSPLHSAGTQFF	TGTGCCAGCAGCCCGCTTCACTCAGCGGGGACTCAGTTCTTC
TRBJ2-2	many	TRBV11-1	-	CASSLAQIWDLTAGELFF	TGTGCCAGCAGCTTAGCGCAGATATGGGATCTCACAGCCGGGGAGCTGTTTTTT
TRBJ2-1	-	TRBV4-3	-	CASSQVVTDYNEQFF	TGCGCCAGCAGCCAAGTCGTGACTGACTACAATGAGCAGTTCTTC
TRBJ1-5	few	TRBV28	-	CASSSLRVNQPQHF	TGTGCCAGCAGTTCCTTGCGCGTCAATCAGCCCCAGCATTTT
TRBJ2-7	-	TRBV29-1	-	CSVAQNEQYF	TGCAGCGTTGCCCAGAACGAGCAGTACTTC
TRBJ2-7	few	TRBV15	TRBD1	CATSLDRGSYEQYF	TGTGCCACCAGCCTTGACAGGGGTTCATACGAGCAGTACTTC
TRBJ2-7	few	TRBV7-2	TRBD2	CASSLTGGSGSLTYEQYF	TGTGCCAGCAGCTTAACGGGGGGCAGCGGGAGTCTTACCTACGAGCAGTACTTC
TRBJ2-3	-	TRBV20-1	TRBD2	CSARTAGARSSTDTQYF	TGCAGTGCTAGAACAGCGGGAGCGAGAAGTAGCACAGATACGCAGTATTTT
TRBJ2-1	-	TRBV7-3	TRBD2	CASSLRWTSGRDEQFF	TGTGCCAGCAGCTTACGTTGGACTAGCGGGAGAGATGAGCAGTTCTTC
TRBJ2-1	-	TRBV11-2	TRBD2	CASSGGGGVNEQFF	TGTGCCAGCAGCGGAGGCGGGGGGGTCAATGAGCAGTTCTTC
TRBJ1-1	many	TRBV10-3	-	CAISGEGGGEAFF	TGTGCCATCAGTGGTGAAGGGGGGGGTGAAGCTTTCTTT